One and the same sample provided the 14 T cell receptor beta chains below, sequenced in a study of Graves' ophthalmopathy and Graves' hyperthyroidism. The study amplified TCR beta CDR3 regions using RNA transcripts. First-round RT-PCR used HTBI primers; second-round multiplex PCR followed. Via MiXCR, TCRdb re-called the multiplex PCR reads, giving one row per CDR3 protein. The profile shows approximately 210,000 distinct CDR3 sequences, over 25% of them singletons. Sequencing was done on a sample of peripheral blood. These TCRs come from a man aged 50-60 years with Graves' ophthalmopathy.

This clonotype was picked up many times. The J gene is TRBJ2-7, the V gene TRBV10-3; 11 nucleotides align to TRBD2. CDR3 length: 12 residues. V was clipped by 10 bases and J by 5 bases; unmatched bases: 4. CDR1 ENHRY and CDR2 SYGVKD come from the germline V gene. In DNA form, the CDR3 reads TGTGCCACCGGGACTAGCGGCCACGAGCAGTACTTC. Amino acid sequence: CATGTSGHEQYF.

This clonotype was seen a few times. The chain joins TRBV7-2 to TRBJ2-5; possibly TRBD2 for D (5 bases). V was clipped by 2 bases and J by 1 base, with 11 bases between them. CDR3 length: 15 amino acids. CDR1 is SGHTA and CDR2 is FQGNSA in the germline V gene. The CDR3 sequence: CASSLLNGIQETQYF. CDR3 sequence (DNA): TGTGCCAGCAGCTTATTAAACGGGATCCAAGAGACCCAGTACTTC.

This clonotype was seen ten or more times. CDR3 sequence (DNA): TGTGCCAGCAGCTATCAGGGGTGGGAGACCCAGTACTTC. As protein: CASSYQGWETQYF. The chain couples TRBV9 to TRBJ2-5; D perhaps matches TRBD1 (6 bases). Looked up from germline, CDR1 is SGDLS and CDR2 is YYNGEE. CDR3 length equals 13 residues. V was cut by 4 bases and J by 5 bases, with 12 bases left in between.

The rearrangement links TRBV6-1 to TRBJ1-6; a possible D gene is TRBD1 (5 bases). Germline assignment: CDR1 MNHNS and CDR2 SASEGT. The CDR3 covers 14 residues. V was clipped by 8 bases and J by 9 bases, with 17 bases between them. The CDR3 sequence: CASSNGREISPLHF. The CDR3 DNA reads as TGTGCCAGCTCCAACGGCAGGGAGATTTCACCCCTCCACTTT.

This clonotype was seen at least ten times. V gene TRBV12-3 or TRBV12-4 combines with J gene TRBJ2-5, with D uncertain. The CDR3 consists of 13 residues. The germline V and J ends were trimmed by 2 bases and 3 bases, with 7 bases remaining between them. CDR3 protein: CASSLLAEETQYF. The CDR3 DNA reads TGTGCCAGCAGTTTACTGGCTGAAGAGACCCAGTACTTC.

This clonotype has a count of ten or more. This chain links TRBV11-2 with TRBJ2-5; TRBD2 is a possible D gene (6 bases). Trimming removed 5 bases from V and 5 bases from J, with 18 bases in between. The CDR3 is made up of 15 amino acids. Germline CDR1 SGHAT, CDR2 FQNNGV. The CDR3 DNA reads TGTGCCAGCAGCCCCGCCCGCTCTAGCGCTGAGACCCAGTACTTC. Translating it yields CASSPARSSAETQYF. Complete variable domain (other parts from reference TRBV11-2 and TRBJ2-5): EAGVAQSPRYKIIEKRQSVAFWCNPISGHATLYWYQQILGQGPKLLIQFQNNGVVDDSQLPKDRFSAERLKGVDSTLKIQPAKLEDSAVYLCASSPARSSAETQYFGPGTRLLVL.

This clonotype came up many times. V gene TRBV30 combines with J gene TRBJ2-5; D may correspond to TRBD1 or TRBD2 (5 bases each). Germline V gene lookup returns CDR1 GTSNPN and CDR2 SVGIG (reference sequence). Trimming left V 4 bases short and J 2 bases short, with 14 bases between. This CDR3 is 14 amino acids long. The CDR3 DNA is TGTGCCTGGACCGAGAGAGGGGCGCAAGAGACCCAGTACTTC. Amino acids: CAWTERGAQETQYF.

This clonotype has a count of ten or more. The V gene is TRBV4-3, the J gene TRBJ1-1; weak D call: TRBD1 (5 bases). The V and J ends lost 0 bases and 6 bases respectively, with 11 bases between them. The CDR3 loop spans 14 amino acids. Germline CDR1 reads LGHNA; CDR2 reads YSLEER. CDR3 amino acids: CASSQDMTGPEAFF. Here the CDR3 DNA reads TGCGCCAGCAGCCAAGATATGACGGGGCCTGAAGCTTTCTTT.

This chain joins TRBV11-2 and TRBJ2-5, with D unclear. The CDR3 is 11 amino acids. Germline V lookup: CDR1 SGHAT, CDR2 FQNNGV. Trimming removed 5 bases from V and 6 bases from J, with 7 bases in between. CDR3 DNA: TGTGCCAGCAGCCTCGCGCAGACCCAGTACTTC. Its protein product is CASSLAQTQYF.

Many counts were recorded for this clonotype. The germline gene is not matched at one end of the junction; a read error may be the cause. Here the CDR3 DNA reads TGCAGTGCAAGTCCCAGAAACTATGGCCACACCTTC. Encoded protein: CSASPRNYGHTF. V and J are TRBV20-1 and TRBJ1-2; D ambiguous. Germline CDR1 is DFQATT and CDR2 is SNEGSKA (reference sequence). The CDR3 has 12 amino acids.

This chain uses TRBV6-1 with TRBJ2-5, with 7 bases matching TRBD1. The CDR3 runs 15 residues. The trim removed 2 bases at V and 5 bases at J, leaving 8 bases unmatched. Germline CDR1 MNHNS, CDR2 SASEGT. The chain's CDR3 is CASSETSTGDETQYF. CDR3 sequence (DNA): TGTGCCAGCAGTGAAACCTCTACAGGGGACGAGACCCAGTACTTC.

This clonotype is a singleton in its sample. The chain employs TRBV29-1 and TRBJ1-2; D not certain. Germline CDR1 is SQVTM and CDR2 is ANQGSEA. The CDR3 is 12 residues long. V lost 5 bases, J lost 1 base, and 8 bases lay in between. CDR3 coding DNA: TGCAGCGTTTCCACCTTTAACTATGGCTACACCTTC. Translated, it gives CSVSTFNYGYTF.

This clonotype was seen only a few times. This sequence joins TRBV12-5 and TRBJ1-1, with 10 bases that match TRBD1. The CDR3 is made up of 13 amino acids. Germline CDR1 reads LGHNT; CDR2 reads FRNRAP. Trimming at V came to 5 bases and at J to 6 bases, leaving 3 bases not matched to a gene. The CDR3 region is CASGIGTGAEAFF. DNA of the CDR3: TGTGCTAGTGGTATCGGGACAGGGGCTGAAGCTTTCTTT.

This clonotype occurred many times. This rearrangement joins TRBV10-3 to TRBJ1-1; the match to TRBD1 covers 7 bases. Germline assignment: CDR1 ENHRY and CDR2 SYGVKD. With V trimmed by 2 bases and J by 7 bases, 7 bases remained unmatched. The CDR3 sequence is 14 residues long. The CDR3 reads CAISERSGGNEAFF. CDR3 nucleotide sequence: TGTGCCATCAGTGAGAGGTCAGGGGGTAATGAAGCTTTCTTT.